A selection of T cell receptor beta chains follows, all from one sample in a study of breast tumors, draining lymph nodes, adjacent tissues. TCRdb analysed the multiplex PCR reads with MiXCR anew, one entry per CDR3 protein. The top ten clones hold under 4.5% of a sample with 200,000 to 250,000 distinct CDR3 sequences, less than 40% of them seen once. Sequencing was carried out using axillary lymph node tissue. The receptors were sampled from a female donor with breast cancer. Some clones in this sample may be carry-over from other donors' samples. The CDR3 runs from the conserved cysteine through the conserved F or W. A D gene is named only where the DNA matches it firmly. Clone size is shown for a subset of rows, as once, few, many or a class of expanded clone.

D: TRBD2
size: many
V: TRBV20-1
J: TRBJ2-5
CDR3: CSASPTGSGRREETQYF
DNA: TGCAGTGCTAGTCCCACTGGTAGCGGGAGGAGGGAAGAGACCCAGTACTTC

D: TRBD1
size: few
V: TRBV27
J: TRBJ2-7
CDR3: CASSFSGQGVYEQYF
DNA: TGTGCCAGCAGTTTCTCGGGACAGGGAGTTTACGAGCAGTACTTC

D: -
size: many
V: TRBV15
J: TRBJ1-3
CDR3: CATSTGTAAGNTIYF
DNA: TGTGCCACCAGCACCGGGACCGCAGCTGGAAACACCATATATTTT

D: TRBD1
size: -
V: TRBV24-1
J: TRBJ1-4
CDR3: CATCKPGQGNELFF
DNA: TGTGCCACCTGTAAACCGGGACAGGGTAATGAACTGTTTTTT

D: TRBD1
size: once
V: TRBV2
J: TRBJ1-2
CDR3: CASSDGQGSGGYTF
DNA: TGTGCCAGCAGTGATGGACAGGGATCGGGTGGCTACACCTTC

D: -
size: many
V: TRBV6-6
J: TRBJ2-7
CDR3: CASSSMTGGVEQYF
DNA: TGTGCCAGCAGTTCCATGACAGGTGGGGTCGAGCAGTACTTC

D: TRBD2
size: -
V: TRBV11-3
J: TRBJ2-1
CDR3: CASSFDRTSGGAHEQFF
DNA: TGTGCCAGCAGCTTCGATCGGACTAGCGGGGGGGCCCATGAGCAGTTCTTC

D: TRBD2
size: -
V: TRBV24-1
J: TRBJ2-1
CDR3: CATSALTGTSGGTYNEQFF
DNA: TGTGCCACCAGTGCCTTAACCGGGACTAGCGGGGGGACCTACAATGAGCAGTTCTTC

D: -
size: many
V: TRBV7-2
J: TRBJ2-2
CDR3: CASSPRWSTGELFF
DNA: TGTGCCAGCAGTCCAAGGTGGAGCACCGGGGAGCTGTTTTTT

D: TRBD2
size: -
V: TRBV6-1
J: TRBJ2-5
CDR3: CASSEELGTIQETQYF
DNA: TGTGCCAGCAGTGAAGAGCTAGGGACTATACAAGAGACCCAGTACTTC

D: -
size: many
V: TRBV4-1
J: TRBJ2-2
CDR3: CASSQEASQVGELFF
DNA: TGCGCCAGCAGCCAAGAAGCCTCACAGGTCGGGGAGCTGTTTTTT

D: -
size: many
V: TRBV20-1
J: TRBJ2-1
CDR3: CSAEPIMTSYNEQFF
DNA: TGCAGTGCTGAGCCCATTATGACTTCCTACAATGAGCAGTTCTTC

D: -
size: -
V: TRBV2
J: TRBJ2-1
CDR3: CASSEEAGSLNEQFF
DNA: TGTGCCAGCAGTGAAGAGGCAGGGTCTCTCAATGAGCAGTTCTTC

D: -
size: -
V: TRBV6-5
J: TRBJ2-2
CDR3: CASSYSRERSSRELFF
DNA: TGTGCCAGCAGTTACTCCCGGGAGAGGTCTTCCCGGGAGCTGTTTTTT

D: TRBD2
size: many
V: TRBV19
J: TRBJ2-3
CDR3: CASSIGAGGGTDTQYF
DNA: TGTGCCAGTAGTATTGGAGCGGGAGGTGGCACAGATACGCAGTATTTT

D: -
size: many
V: TRBV7-6
J: TRBJ1-3
CDR3: CASSERQINSGNTIYF
DNA: TGTGCCAGCAGCGAAAGACAGATTAACTCTGGAAACACCATATATTTT

D: -
size: -
V: TRBV2
J: TRBJ1-6
CDR3: CASSVPGGNSPLHF
DNA: TGTGCCAGCAGTGTTCCAGGCGGGAATTCACCCCTCCACTTT

D: TRBD2
size: -
V: TRBV20-1
J: TRBJ2-3
CDR3: CSASGTSGSADTQYF
DNA: TGCAGTGCTTCCGGGACTAGCGGGAGTGCAGATACGCAGTATTTT

D: -
size: -
V: TRBV7-2
J: TRBJ1-1
CDR3: CASRQGKNTEAFF
DNA: TGTGCCAGCAGACAGGGCAAGAACACTGAAGCTTTCTTT

D: -
size: many
V: TRBV7-2
J: TRBJ2-7
CDR3: CASSSGGPPYEQYF
DNA: TGTGCCAGCAGCTCGGGGGGCCCACCATACGAGCAGTACTTC

D: TRBD1
size: many
V: TRBV20-1
J: TRBJ1-5
CDR3: CSARAGGTNQPQHF
DNA: TGCAGTGCTAGGGCAGGGGGCACCAATCAGCCCCAGCATTTT

D: TRBD2
size: many
V: TRBV6-5
J: TRBJ2-7
CDR3: CASSRATSALGHEQYF
DNA: TGTGCCAGCAGTCGGGCGACTAGCGCCCTGGGCCACGAGCAGTACTTC